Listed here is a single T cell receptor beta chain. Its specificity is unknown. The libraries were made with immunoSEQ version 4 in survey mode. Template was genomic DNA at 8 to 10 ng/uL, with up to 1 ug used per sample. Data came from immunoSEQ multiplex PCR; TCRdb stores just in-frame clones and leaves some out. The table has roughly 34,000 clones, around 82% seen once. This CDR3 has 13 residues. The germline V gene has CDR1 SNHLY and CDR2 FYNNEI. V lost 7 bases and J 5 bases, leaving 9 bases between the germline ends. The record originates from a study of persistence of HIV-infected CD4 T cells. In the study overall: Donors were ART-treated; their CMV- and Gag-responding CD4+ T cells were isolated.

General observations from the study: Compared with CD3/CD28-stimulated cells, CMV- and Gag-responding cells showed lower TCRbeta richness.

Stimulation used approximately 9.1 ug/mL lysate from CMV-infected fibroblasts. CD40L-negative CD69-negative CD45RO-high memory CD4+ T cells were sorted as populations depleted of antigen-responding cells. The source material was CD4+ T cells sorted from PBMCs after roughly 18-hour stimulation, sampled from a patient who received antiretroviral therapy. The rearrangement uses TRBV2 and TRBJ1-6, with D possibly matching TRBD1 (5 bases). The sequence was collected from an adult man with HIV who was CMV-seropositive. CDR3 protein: CASKGNHNSPLHF. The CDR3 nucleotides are TGTGCCAGCAAGGGGAATCATAATTCACCCCTCCACTTT.